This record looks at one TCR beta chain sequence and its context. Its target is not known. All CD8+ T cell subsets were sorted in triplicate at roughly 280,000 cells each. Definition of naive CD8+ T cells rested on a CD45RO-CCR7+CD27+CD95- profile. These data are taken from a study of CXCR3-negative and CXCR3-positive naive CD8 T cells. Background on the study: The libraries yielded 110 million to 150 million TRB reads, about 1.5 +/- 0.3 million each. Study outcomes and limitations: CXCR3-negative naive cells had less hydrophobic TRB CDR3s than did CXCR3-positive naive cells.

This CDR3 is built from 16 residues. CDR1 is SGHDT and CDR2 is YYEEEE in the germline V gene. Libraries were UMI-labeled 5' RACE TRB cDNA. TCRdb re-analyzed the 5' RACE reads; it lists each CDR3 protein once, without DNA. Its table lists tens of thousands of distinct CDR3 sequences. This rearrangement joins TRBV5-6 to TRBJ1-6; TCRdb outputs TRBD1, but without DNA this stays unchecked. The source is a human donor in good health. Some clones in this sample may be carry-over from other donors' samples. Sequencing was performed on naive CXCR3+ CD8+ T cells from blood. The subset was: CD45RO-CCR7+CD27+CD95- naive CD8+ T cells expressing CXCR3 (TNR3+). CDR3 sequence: CASSLSEQGWDSPLHF. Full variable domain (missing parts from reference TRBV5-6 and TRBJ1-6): DAGVTQSPTHLIKTRGQQVTLRCSPKSGHDTVSWYQQALGQGPQFIFQYYEEEERQRGNFPDRFSGHQFPNYSSELNVNALLLGDSALYLCASSLSEQGWDSPLHFGNGTRLTVT.